A selection of T cell receptor beta chains follows, all from one sample in a study of blood T cell repertoires in COVID-19. Libraries were prepared by immunoSEQ multiplex PCR; TCRdb keeps only in-frame clonotypes and omits some of them. The table includes 370,000 or so clones, 81% detected once. Sample: peripheral blood. The receptor set was obtained from a human donor with acute or convalescent COVID-19. The donor label of this sample is uncertain. CDR3s include the opening cysteine and the closing phenylalanine or tryptophan. The D gene is left open where the match is weak. Expanded clones get a size class; other rows say once, few or many, or leave the size out.

D	V	size	J	CDR3	DNA
.	TRBV7-2	.	TRBJ2-1	CASSLEALRQFF	TGTGCCAGCAGCTTAGAAGCGTTACGGCAGTTCTTC
TRBD2	TRBV7-8	.	TRBJ2-7	CASSLIYGGAAEQYF	TGTGCCAGCAGCTTAATATACGGGGGGGCCGCCGAGCAGTACTTC
.	TRBV2	.	TRBJ2-7	CASGRDSALYEQYF	TGTGCCAGCGGCAGGGATTCGGCCCTCTACGAGCAGTACTTC
.	TRBV11-2	.	TRBJ2-7	CASSFRTPPEQYF	TGTGCCAGCAGCTTCCGCACTCCGCCCGAGCAGTACTTC
.	TRBV2	.	TRBJ1-1	CASRNGRALNTEAFF	TGTGCCAGCAGGAACGGCAGGGCCCTAAACACTGAAGCTTTCTTT
TRBD2	TRBV6-2/TRBV6-3	.	TRBJ2-7	CASSSAGAGVYEQYF	TGTGCCAGCAGCTCCGCAGGAGCGGGGGTCTACGAGCAGTACTTC
.	TRBV25-1	.	TRBJ2-2	CASSEYRGGTGELFF	TGTGCCAGCAGTGAATACAGGGGAGGGACCGGGGAGCTGTTTTTT
.	TRBV7-2	.	TRBJ2-7	CASSPGGSRRDEQYF	TGTGCCAGCAGCCCCGGTGGGTCTAGACGTGACGAGCAGTACTTC
TRBD1	TRBV3-1/TRBV3-2	.	TRBJ1-5	CASSRNTGDNQPQHF	TGTGCCAGCAGCCGAAATACAGGGGACAATCAGCCCCAGCATTTT
.	TRBV30	few	TRBJ1-2	CAWSVGTIGGYTF	TGTGCCTGGAGTGTAGGGACTATTGGAGGCTACACCTTC
.	TRBV29-1	.	TRBJ1-1	CSVGNDLTGTAEAFF	TGCAGCGTTGGGAATGATCTAACAGGGACGGCTGAAGCTTTCTTT
TRBD2	TRBV15	.	TRBJ2-7	CATSAGGSTYEQYF	TGTGCCACCAGCGCGGGCGGGAGCACCTACGAGCAGTACTTC